This TCR beta chain was captured by sequencing in a study of OX40 agonist ivuxolimab in advanced cancers. Looking at the study overall: Under the entry rules, prior anti-PD-1, anti-PD-L1 or anti-CTLA-4 therapy was allowed, and about 38% had some.

Germline CDR1 LGHNA, CDR2 YSLEER. CDR3 size: 14 residues. The V end was cut by 0 bases, the J end by 4 bases, with 9 bases between. Produced via immunoSEQ multiplex PCR; TCRdb's table is partial and in-frame only. The data contain roughly 110,000 clones, 90% of them singletons. Peripheral blood came from all dose cohorts at three timepoints. The sample here was CD4+ or CD8+ T cells sorted from blood, taken in a trial of the OX40 agonist ivuxolimab. The clonotype originates from an adult with an advanced solid tumor such as melanoma, head and neck, liver or kidney cancer. V gene TRBV4-3 combines with J gene TRBJ1-1; no clear D. For the CDR3, the DNA is TGCGCCAGCAGCCAAGATAGGGAGGGCACTGAAGCTTTCTTT. Translation gives CASSQDREGTEAFF.